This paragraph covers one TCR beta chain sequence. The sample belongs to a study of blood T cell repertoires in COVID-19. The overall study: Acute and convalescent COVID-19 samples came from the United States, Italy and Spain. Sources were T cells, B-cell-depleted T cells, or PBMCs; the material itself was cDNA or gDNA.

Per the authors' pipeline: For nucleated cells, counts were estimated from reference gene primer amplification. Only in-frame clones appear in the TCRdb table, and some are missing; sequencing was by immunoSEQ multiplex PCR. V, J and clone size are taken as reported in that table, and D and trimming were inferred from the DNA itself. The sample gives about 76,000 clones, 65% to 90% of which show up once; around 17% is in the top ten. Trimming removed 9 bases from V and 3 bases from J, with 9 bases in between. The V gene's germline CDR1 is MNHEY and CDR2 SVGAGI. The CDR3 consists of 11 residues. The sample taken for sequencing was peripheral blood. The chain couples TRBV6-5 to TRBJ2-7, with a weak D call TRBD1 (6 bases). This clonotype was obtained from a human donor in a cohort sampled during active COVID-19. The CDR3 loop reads CASRQDYEQYF. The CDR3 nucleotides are TGTGCCAGTCGACAGGACTACGAGCAGTACTTC.